The 27 T cell receptor beta chains below were found in one sample sequenced in a study of blood T cell repertoires in COVID-19. The protocol was immunoSEQ multiplex PCR, while the TCRdb copy is restricted to in-frame clones and leaves out a portion. The sample shows 180,000 or so clones, 88% of them seen only once. Input material: peripheral blood. These receptors were collected from a man between 18 and 35 years old with active or convalescent COVID-19.

This chain links TRBV5-5 with TRBJ1-6; 8 bases line up with TRBD1. Germline V gives CDR1 SGHKS, CDR2 YYEKEE (reference sequence). The CDR3 extends over 17 amino acids. V was clipped by 0 bases and J by 0 bases; unmatched bases: 2. CDR3 nucleotide sequence: TGTGCCAGCAGCTTGGACAGGGGGAGCTCCTATAATTCACCCCTCCACTTT. It is translated as CASSLDRGSSYNSPLHF.

The chain couples TRBV28 to TRBJ2-1, with D tentatively TRBD2 (5 bases). The germline V and J ends were trimmed by 7 bases and 0 bases, with 13 bases remaining between them. The length of the CDR3 is 15 residues. Germline CDR1 MDHEN, CDR2 SYDVKM. DNA of the CDR3: TGTGCCAGCAATAAGCAGCGGAGCTCCTACAATGAGCAGTTCTTC. Its translation is CASNKQRSSYNEQFF.

The gene calls are TRBV28 and TRBJ2-3; weak D call: TRBD1 (6 bases). The CDR3 spans 15 residues. Per the germline V gene, CDR1 is MDHEN and CDR2 is SYDVKM. V lost 6 bases to trimming and J lost 2 bases, with 15 bases between them. CDR3 sequence (DNA): TGTGCCAGCAGCACGCGACAGGCCTACACAGATACGCAGTATTTT. Translated, it gives CASSTRQAYTDTQYF.

The chain carries TRBV7-9 and TRBJ1-1; D not certain. This CDR3 is built from 11 residues. V dropped 8 bases and J dropped 11 bases, with 15 bases sitting between them. Looked up from germline, CDR1 is SEHNR and CDR2 is FQNEAQ (reference sequence). In nucleotides, the CDR3 is TGTGCCAGCGGCATGGGAGGTTCTGCTTTCTTT. It specifies CASGMGGSAFF.

The chain links TRBV6-5 to TRBJ1-5; no clear D. V was pared by 3 bases and J by 5 bases, with 8 bases between. Germline loops: CDR1 MNHEY, CDR2 SVGAGI. The CDR3 runs 13 residues. This CDR3 reads CASSYSRDQPQHF. CDR3 in DNA: TGTGCCAGCAGTTATTCGAGGGATCAGCCCCAGCATTTT.

V usage is TRBV2 and J usage is TRBJ2-3; no definite D call. Germline V lookup: CDR1 SNHLY, CDR2 FYNNEI. The length of the CDR3 is 14 residues. V lost 4 bases, J lost 4 bases, and 12 bases lay in between. The CDR3 region is CASSVVSSSDTQYF. CDR3 in DNA: TGTGCCAGCAGTGTGGTTAGTAGCTCAGATACGCAGTATTTT. Full variable domain (missing parts from reference TRBV2 and TRBJ2-3): EPEVTQTPSHQVTQMGQEVILRCVPISNHLYFYWYRQILGQKVEFLVSFYNNEISEKSEIFDDQFSVERPDGSNFTLKIRSTKLEDSAMYFCASSVVSSSDTQYFGPGTRLTVL.

The CDR3 region is CASSGAETQYF. The CDR3 region has the DNA TGTGCCAGCAGCGGGGCGGAGACCCAGTACTTC. The rearrangement joins TRBV7-9 to TRBJ2-5; tentative D call: TRBD1 (5 bases). The CDR3 is 11 amino acids. Trimming cost V 5 bases and J 5 bases, with 6 bases left between them. CDR1 is SEHNR and CDR2 is FQNEAQ in the germline V gene (reference sequence).

The chain is built from TRBV12-3 or TRBV12-4 and TRBJ2-1; 9 bases map to TRBD1. The CDR3 runs 13 residues. J was trimmed by 9 bases and V by 6 bases; bases with no gene match: 6. CDR3 protein: CASSITGGGEQFF. CDR3 bases: TGTGCCAGCAGCATTACAGGGGGCGGTGAGCAGTTCTTC.

This chain joins TRBV7-2 and TRBJ2-2; 14 bases fit TRBD2. The J segment lost 7 bases and the V segment lost 7 bases, leaving 2 bases of the junction unmatched. CDR1 and CDR2 from the germline V gene are SGHTA and FQGNSA. The CDR3 loop spans 14 amino acids. CDR3 nucleotides: TGTGCCAGCAAGGGACTAGCGGGAGTCGGGGAGCTGTTTTTT. The encoded protein is CASKGLAGVGELFF. Filled out from reference TRBV7-2 and TRBJ2-2, the complete variable domain reads GAGVSQSPSNKVTEKGKDVELRCDPISGHTALYWYRQSLGQGLEFLIYFQGNSAPDKSGLPSDRFSAERTGGSVSTLTIQRTQQEDSAVYLCASKGLAGVGELFFGEGSRLTVL.

This chain joins TRBV28 and TRBJ1-2, with D perhaps matching TRBD1 (6 bases). The germline V gene has CDR1 MDHEN and CDR2 SYDVKM. V was pared by 2 bases and J by 7 bases, with 14 bases between. The CDR3 is made up of 14 amino acids. CDR3 residues: CASSLDGGQFGYTF. The CDR3 coding sequence is TGTGCCAGCAGTTTAGATGGGGGACAATTTGGCTACACCTTC.

This clone came up a few times. The V and J genes are TRBV29-1 and TRBJ1-1; the D gene is possibly TRBD1 (6 bases). This CDR3 is built from 14 residues. Germline-derived CDR1 and CDR2 are SQVTM and ANQGSEA. Trimming removed 7 bases from V and 6 bases from J, with 21 bases in between. The CDR3 sequence: CSAGGLNIISEAFF. As DNA, the CDR3 is TGCAGCGCGGGGGGCTTGAATATAATCTCTGAAGCTTTCTTT.

This rearrangement joins TRBV6-5 to TRBJ1-2; TRBD1 aligns across 7 bases. CDR1 and CDR2 from the germline V gene are MNHEY and SVGAGI. V lost 6 bases, J lost 7 bases, and 8 bases stayed unmatched. This CDR3 contains 13 residues. Written as DNA, the CDR3 is TGTGCCAGCAGGATCGACAGGGCGGCTGGCTACACCTTC. Residues: CASRIDRAAGYTF.

The chain couples TRBV3-1 (or the pseudogene TRBV3-2) to TRBJ1-2; 7 positions agree with TRBD1. There are 15 residues in the CDR3. V lost 0 bases, J lost 4 bases, and 5 bases stayed unmatched. Per the germline V gene, CDR1 is LGHDT and CDR2 is YNNKEL (reference sequence). CDR3 amino acids: CASSQDQGGGYGYTF. CDR3 in DNA: TGTGCCAGCAGCCAAGACCAAGGGGGCGGCTATGGCTACACCTTC.

The genes are TRBV27 and TRBJ2-5; possible D gene TRBD2, 6 bases. Per the germline V gene, CDR1 is MNHEY and CDR2 is SMNVEV (reference sequence). The CDR3 totals 13 residues. V lost 5 bases to trimming and J lost 3 bases, with 10 bases between them. The CDR3 bases are TGTGCCAGCAGTGCGGGACCTAAAGAGACCCAGTACTTC. Its protein is CASSAGPKETQYF.

The gene calls are TRBV2 and TRBJ1-5; the match to TRBD1 covers 9 bases. V shed 1 base, J shed 3 bases, and the junction held 4 bases outside the gene matches. The germline V gene encodes CDR1 SNHLY and CDR2 FYNNEI. This CDR3 has 16 residues. CDR3 protein: CASSEEWTGDNQPQHF. CDR3 in DNA: TGTGCCAGCAGTGAAGAGTGGACAGGGGACAATCAGCCCCAGCATTTT.

The chain carries TRBV6-5 and TRBJ1-5; 7 bases align to TRBD1. Germline values: CDR1 MNHEY, CDR2 SVGAGI. Trimming cost V 10 bases and J 7 bases; bases outside gene matches: 10. This CDR3 comprises 13 residues. CDR3 loop: CAIVQGMDQPQHF. The CDR3 nucleotides read TGTGCCATCGTACAGGGGATGGACCAGCCCCAGCATTTT.

CDR3 sequence (DNA): TGTGCCAGTAGTTCTCTAGCGGGAGTCCTCTACGAGCAGTACTTC. This translates into CASSSLAGVLYEQYF. The chain joins TRBV19 to TRBJ2-7; 10 bases are a match to TRBD2. From germline, CDR1 is LNHDA and CDR2 SQIVND (reference sequence). V shed 5 bases, J shed 3 bases, and the junction held 7 bases outside the gene matches. This CDR3 has 15 residues.

V and J are TRBV7-9 and TRBJ2-7; TRBD1 might be the D (5 bases). The CDR3 has 14 residues. Per the germline V gene, CDR1 is SEHNR and CDR2 is FQNEAQ (reference sequence). Trimming stripped 3 bases from V and 0 bases from J, with 9 bases between. Here the CDR3 reads CASSLGLSSYEQYF. The DNA for the CDR3 is TGTGCCAGCAGCTTGGGGCTCAGCTCCTACGAGCAGTACTTC.

The chain carries TRBV6-5 and TRBJ1-4; D may be TRBD1 (6 bases). V lost 8 bases, J lost 5 bases, and 12 bases lay in between. This CDR3 region has 13 residues. The germline CDR1 and CDR2 sequences are MNHEY and SVGAGI. DNA of the CDR3: TGTGCCAGCCAGGGACACAGAAATGAAAAACTGTTTTTT. Its protein product is CASQGHRNEKLFF.

This clone showed up just once. This sequence joins TRBV3-1 (or the pseudogene TRBV3-2) and TRBJ1-2; 9 nucleotides align to TRBD1. Trimming took 3 bases from V and 9 from J; bases not matched to a gene: 14. This CDR3 comprises 16 residues. Germline-derived CDR1 and CDR2 are LGHDT and YNNKEL (reference sequence). CDR3 region: CASSHLHSSGQGSYTF. The CDR3, as DNA: TGTGCCAGCAGCCATCTTCATTCCTCGGGACAGGGTAGCTACACCTTC.

The DNA of the CDR3 is TGCAGCGTTGGGGCCAGCGGGGGTTCCGGTGAGCAGTTCTTC. This codes for CSVGASGGSGEQFF. The gene calls are TRBV29-1 and TRBJ2-1; 8 bases line up with TRBD2. The CDR3 contains 14 residues. V gave up 4 bases and J gave up 9 bases; unmatched junction bases: 11. Germline V gene sequence: CDR1 SQVTM, CDR2 ANQGSEA.

The chain combines TRBV2 with TRBJ2-7; D is uncertain. Germline CDR1 is SNHLY and CDR2 is FYNNEI. The CDR3 is 14 amino acids. Trimming left V 4 bases short and J 6 bases short, with 16 bases between. As DNA, the CDR3 is TGTGCCAGCAGTGGTAGTATTCCCTCAGGCGAGCAGTACTTC. Protein product: CASSGSIPSGEQYF.

The chain is built from TRBV27 and TRBJ1-1; 7 bases line up with TRBD1. Germline V gives CDR1 MNHEY, CDR2 SMNVEV (reference sequence). V gave up 6 bases and J gave up 1 base; unmatched junction bases: 2. This CDR3 has 13 amino acids. The CDR3 spells CASRWTGNTEAFF. The DNA of the CDR3 is TGTGCCAGCAGGTGGACAGGGAACACTGAAGCTTTCTTT.

The chain couples TRBV27 to TRBJ2-2, with a possible D match to TRBD1 (6 bases). Per the germline V gene, CDR1 is MNHEY and CDR2 is SMNVEV (reference sequence). The ends were cut back, 7 bases at V and 0 bases at J, with 12 bases in the middle. The CDR3 is 15 residues long. CDR3 nucleotides: TGTGCCAGCACCGGGACACCGGCGAACACCGGGGAGCTGTTTTTT. Translating it yields CASTGTPANTGELFF.

The CDR3 here is CAWSGSGANTEAFF. For the CDR3, the DNA is TGTGCCTGGAGTGGGTCAGGCGCGAACACTGAAGCTTTCTTT. V is TRBV30 and J is TRBJ1-1; D gene uncertain. Germline CDR1 and CDR2: GTSNPN and SVGIG (reference sequence). CDR3 length: 14 amino acids. V lost 1 base and J lost 1, with 10 bases in between.

CDR3 in amino acids: CASSQDRGKRTDTQYF. DNA for the CDR3: TGTGCCAGCAGCCAAGACAGGGGTAAACGCACAGATACGCAGTATTTT. The rearrangement joins TRBV3-1 (or the pseudogene TRBV3-2) to TRBJ2-3, with D perhaps matching TRBD1 (6 bases). V was clipped by 0 bases and J by 1 base, with 11 bases between them. The CDR3 is 16 amino acids. Germline V lookup: CDR1 LGHDT, CDR2 YNNKEL (reference sequence).

The V gene is TRBV4-2, the J gene TRBJ2-3; 7 bases line up with TRBD2. The J segment lost 2 bases and the V segment lost 3 bases, leaving 8 bases of the junction unmatched. There are 16 residues in the CDR3. CDR1 is LGHNA, CDR2 YNFKEQ, per germline. In DNA, the CDR3 is TGTGCCAGCAGCCAGGGTACTAGCGACTACACAGATACGCAGTATTTT. It specifies CASSQGTSDYTDTQYF.